This T cell receptor (beta chain) originates from a study of cytomegalovirus exposure and HLA in healthy donors. Turning to the study itself: When 350 to 400 donors were genotyped, approximately 80% of them were found to fall in the Caucasian-associated ancestry cluster.

Of note for this clone: Its antigen remains unknown.

Study observations and caveats: Most TCRs appeared rarely, but some public TCRs recurred in many donors.

Trimming at V came to 4 bases and at J to 4 bases, leaving 3 bases not matched to a gene. This CDR3 is 14 amino acids long. CDR1 LNHDA and CDR2 SQIVND come from the germline V gene (reference sequence). The PCR ran on 60 Vbeta and 13 Jbeta primers. Repertoires were generated with immunoSEQ multiplex PCR, while TCRdb's copy carries only in-frame clones and drops some. The sample contains some 200,000 clones, approximately 79% of which appear only once. Sequenced input: PBMCs. The TCR sequence derives from a girl aged 10-17 years in good health and CMV-seropositive. V and J are TRBV19 and TRBJ1-3; 8 bases line up with TRBD1. CDR3 residues: CASSTRGLGNTIYF. Here the CDR3 DNA reads TGTGCCAGTAGTACCAGGGGGCTAGGAAACACCATATATTTT.